The 9 T cell receptor beta chains listed next were all sequenced from one sample in a study of shared clonotypes between healthy human individuals. Using immunoSEQ multiplex PCR, the repertoire was profiled, and TCRdb retains in-frame clones only, with some absent. This table has roughly 2.5 million clones, over 85% appearing once. Sequencing used naive CD4+ T cells sorted from blood. Described subset: CD45RA+ positively selected. The receptors come from a man aged 18 to 30 in good health.

This chain links TRBV7-9 with TRBJ1-5, with a tentative D call TRBD1 (5 bases). Per the germline V gene, CDR1 is SEHNR and CDR2 is FQNEAQ (reference sequence). The CDR3 totals 17 residues. The V end lost 3 bases, the J end lost 0 bases, and 15 bases lay between the germline ends. Written as DNA, the CDR3 is TGTGCCAGCAGCTTGGGGGTCGGGGACCTTAGCAATCAGCCCCAGCATTTT. It is translated as CASSLGVGDLSNQPQHF.

The rearrangement links TRBV28 to TRBJ2-2; possibly TRBD1 for D (6 bases). Germline V gene data show CDR1 as MDHEN and CDR2 as SYDVKM. This CDR3 has 13 amino acids. V dropped 6 bases and J dropped 1 base, with 6 bases sitting between them. This CDR3 reads CASRGQNTGELFF. CDR3 coding DNA: TGTGCCAGCAGGGGACAGAACACCGGGGAGCTGTTTTTT.

The CDR3 reads CASTQDTGLAFF. In DNA form, the CDR3 reads TGTGCCAGCACCCAAGATACAGGGCTAGCTTTCTTT. V and J are TRBV28 and TRBJ1-1; D may be TRBD1 (6 bases). The germline V gene encodes CDR1 MDHEN and CDR2 SYDVKM. V was shortened by 7 bases and J by 10 bases, with 16 bases between the two germline ends. The CDR3 is 12 residues long.

The chain couples TRBV9 to TRBJ2-3, with 7 bases fitting TRBD1. V lost 3 bases, J lost 6 bases, and 13 bases stayed unmatched. The CDR3 extends over 16 amino acids. The germline V gene encodes CDR1 SGDLS and CDR2 YYNGEE. The CDR3 spells CASSEDTGEIGDTQYF. The CDR3 nucleotides read TGTGCCAGCAGCGAAGACACAGGGGAGATCGGTGATACGCAGTATTTT. The full variable domain, completed using reference TRBV9 and TRBJ2-3, is DSGVTQTPKHLITATGQRVTLRCSPRSGDLSVYWYQQSLDQGLQFLIQYYNGEERAKGNILERFSAQQFPDLHSELNLSSLELGDSALYFCASSEDTGEIGDTQYFGPGTRLTVL.

This chain joins TRBV6-5 and TRBJ2-1; 7 bases match TRBD2. After removal of 7 bases from V and 5 bases from J, the junction contained 11 bases not matched to a gene. The CDR3 sequence is 15 residues long. Looked up from germline, CDR1 is MNHEY and CDR2 is SVGAGI. In nucleotides, the CDR3 is TGTGCCAGCACCCAAAGGCCCGGGACTAACAATGAGCAGTTCTTC. Residues: CASTQRPGTNNEQFF.

The chain links TRBV2 to TRBJ2-4; D possibly matches TRBD1 or TRBD2 (6 bases each). This CDR3 has 20 residues. V lost 0 bases, J lost 0 bases, and 21 bases lay in between. The germline gives CDR1 SNHLY, CDR2 FYNNEI. CDR3 DNA sequence: TGTGCCAGCAGTGAAGCGATTAGGGGGGCACAGATTTTAGCCAAAAACATTCAGTACTTC. Translating it yields CASSEAIRGAQILAKNIQYF.

The V and J genes are TRBV30 and TRBJ2-5, with D hard to call. The J call could be wrong; TRBJ2-7 is a better fit for the DNA end. CDR3 length: 12 amino acids. CDR1 and CDR2 from the germline V gene are GTSNPN and SVGIG (reference sequence). The CDR3 DNA sequence: TGTGCCTCACGACGGAGCTCCTACGAGCAGTACTTC. Translation gives CASRRSSYEQYF.

CDR3 nucleotides: TGCGCCAGCAGCTTTCGGACAGATGAAAAACTGTTTTTT. Residues: CASSFRTDEKLFF. The rearrangement links TRBV5-1 to TRBJ1-4, with D tentatively TRBD1 (6 bases). Germline V gene sequence: CDR1 SGHRS, CDR2 YFSETQ. The CDR3 sequence is 13 residues long. The V end lost 2 bases, the J end lost 6 bases, and 8 bases lay between the germline ends.

In the case of this clone: The same CDR3 is also encoded by other DNA sequences in this sample. This chain uses TRBV2 with TRBJ1-5, with D possibly TRBD1 on 5 matching bases. This CDR3 is built from 14 residues. V lost 6 bases, J lost 9 bases, and 18 bases lay in between. Looked up from germline, CDR1 is SNHLY and CDR2 is FYNNEI. CDR3: CASREQGSGGPQHF. The CDR3 DNA is TGTGCCAGCAGGGAGCAGGGTAGTGGGGGGCCCCAGCATTTT. The full variable domain, rest sourced from reference TRBV2 and TRBJ1-5, is EPEVTQTPSHQVTQMGQEVILRCVPISNHLYFYWYRQILGQKVEFLVSFYNNEISEKSEIFDDQFSVERPDGSNFTLKIRSTKLEDSAMYFCASREQGSGGPQHFGDGTRLSIL.